Below, 10 T cell receptor beta chains from the same sample are listed, as sequenced in a study of patients and donors after allogeneic stem cell transplantation. TCRdb passed the RT-PCR reads through MiXCR, listing each CDR3 protein once. The sample has roughly 880,000 distinct CDR3 sequences, under 20% seen once. The sample consisted of blood, either unsorted or a sorted T cell fraction (not recorded which). The receptor source for this set is a human donor who was either an allogeneic HSCT recipient or a stem cell or donor lymphocyte infusion donor (not recorded which). It is not recorded whose cells these are; they may come from a transplant donor.

The V and J genes are TRBV11-1 and TRBJ2-2; a weak D match, TRBD2 (5 bases). Germline V gene data show CDR1 as SGHAT and CDR2 as FQDESV (reference sequence). Trimming pared 6 bases from V and 2 bases from J, leaving 28 bases between. This CDR3 is 20 amino acids long. The CDR3 loop is CASSHPLTMRRILNTGELFF. CDR3 nucleotide sequence: TGTGCCAGCAGTCATCCCCTGACTATGCGGCGTATACTCAACACCGGGGAGCTGTTTTTT. Based on the CDR3 plus reference TRBV11-1 and TRBJ2-2, the full variable domain is EAEVAQSPRYKITEKSQAVAFWCDPISGHATLYWYRQILGQGPELLVQFQDESVVDDSQLPKDRFSAERLKGVDSTLKIQPAELGDSAMYLCASSHPLTMRRILNTGELFFGEGSRLTVL.

This chain uses TRBV5-1 with TRBJ1-1, with D perhaps TRBD1 (5 bases). Germline values: CDR1 SGHRS, CDR2 YFSETQ. Trimming pared 3 bases from V and 4 bases from J, leaving 10 bases between. This CDR3 is built from 13 residues. The CDR3 DNA follows: TGCGCCAGCAGCTACTTAAGGGGCACTGAAGCTTTCTTT. Translating gives CASSYLRGTEAFF.

There are a few counts of this clonotype. The rearrangement joins TRBV7-9 to TRBJ2-3, with TRBD2 matching over 7 bases. The CDR3 has 14 amino acids. CDR1 SEHNR and CDR2 FQNEAQ come from the germline V gene (reference sequence). V trimming: 4 bases; J trimming: 4 bases; junction bases outside the gene matches: 5. The CDR3 coding sequence is TGTGCCAGCAGCTCCTCCGGACTAGCAGATACGCAGTATTTT. This encodes CASSSSGLADTQYF.

This clonotype was seen more than once but under ten times. The V and J genes are TRBV12-3 or TRBV12-4 and TRBJ1-1; D uncertain. V was clipped by 2 bases and J by 0 bases, with 4 bases between them. The CDR3 contains 13 residues. The CDR3 is CASSLFMNTEAFF. CDR3 bases: TGTGCCAGCAGTTTATTCATGAACACTGAAGCTTTCTTT.

The CDR3 loop reads CSVPGLAGIRETQYF. The DNA for the CDR3 is TGCAGTGTTCCAGGACTAGCGGGAATCAGGGAGACCCAGTACTTC. The chain joins TRBV20-1 to TRBJ2-5; 12 positions agree with TRBD2. The J segment lost 5 bases and the V segment lost 7 bases, leaving 11 bases of the junction unmatched. Germline assignment: CDR1 DFQATT and CDR2 SNEGSKA (reference sequence). This CDR3 is built from 15 residues.

The chain uses TRBV9 and TRBJ2-5; 9 bases line up with TRBD2. CDR3 size: 16 residues. The germline gives CDR1 SGDLS, CDR2 YYNGEE. The trim removed 0 bases at V and 5 bases at J, leaving 8 bases unmatched. CDR3 coding DNA: TGTGCCAGCAGCGTAGTCGCGGGAGGGCCGGGGGAGACCCAGTACTTC. Translating it yields CASSVVAGGPGETQYF.

This clonotype was detected many times. The chain carries TRBV12-3 or TRBV12-4 and TRBJ1-1; D is ambiguous. V was shortened by 7 bases and J by 4 bases, with 13 bases between the two germline ends. The CDR3 spans 13 residues. The DNA of the CDR3 is TGTGCCAGCATGAGTTTTCGGGGCACTGAAGCTTTCTTT. Its translation is CASMSFRGTEAFF.

This clonotype was counted at least ten times. The chain joins TRBV10-3 to TRBJ2-7; D uncertain. This CDR3 has 11 residues. Germline V CDR1 and CDR2: ENHRY, SYGVKD. Trimming took off 4 bases at V and 4 bases at J, with 5 bases between the two ends. DNA for the CDR3: TGTGCCATCAGTGCAGGTTACGAGCAGTACTTC. Protein: CAISAGYEQYF.

This clonotype was counted a few times. The chain couples TRBV4-3 to TRBJ2-2; D is possibly TRBD1 or TRBD2 (6 bases each). The CDR3 has 15 residues. The V end was cut by 0 bases, the J end by 3 bases, with 8 bases between. Germline V gene sequence: CDR1 LGHNA, CDR2 YSLEER. CDR3 bases: TGCGCCAGCAGCCAAGAAGGGGGGCACACCGGGGAGCTGTTTTTT. Its translation: CASSQEGGHTGELFF.

The rearrangement uses TRBV18 and TRBJ1-5; the match to TRBD1 covers 11 bases. The CDR3 has 15 residues. Unmatched junction bases numbered 5, after V lost 4 bases and J lost 6 bases. The germline gives CDR1 KGHSH, CDR2 LQKENI. The CDR3 coding sequence is TGTGCCAGCTCACGGGGACAGGGGGAAGGTCAGCCCCAGCATTTT. Its translation: CASSRGQGEGQPQHF. The whole variable domain, filled in from reference TRBV18 and TRBJ1-5, reads NAGVMQNPRHLVRRRGQEARLRCSPMKGHSHVYWYRQLPEEGLKFMVYLQKENIIDESGMPKERFSAEFPKEGPSILRIQQVVRGDSAAYFCASSRGQGEGQPQHFGDGTRLSIL.